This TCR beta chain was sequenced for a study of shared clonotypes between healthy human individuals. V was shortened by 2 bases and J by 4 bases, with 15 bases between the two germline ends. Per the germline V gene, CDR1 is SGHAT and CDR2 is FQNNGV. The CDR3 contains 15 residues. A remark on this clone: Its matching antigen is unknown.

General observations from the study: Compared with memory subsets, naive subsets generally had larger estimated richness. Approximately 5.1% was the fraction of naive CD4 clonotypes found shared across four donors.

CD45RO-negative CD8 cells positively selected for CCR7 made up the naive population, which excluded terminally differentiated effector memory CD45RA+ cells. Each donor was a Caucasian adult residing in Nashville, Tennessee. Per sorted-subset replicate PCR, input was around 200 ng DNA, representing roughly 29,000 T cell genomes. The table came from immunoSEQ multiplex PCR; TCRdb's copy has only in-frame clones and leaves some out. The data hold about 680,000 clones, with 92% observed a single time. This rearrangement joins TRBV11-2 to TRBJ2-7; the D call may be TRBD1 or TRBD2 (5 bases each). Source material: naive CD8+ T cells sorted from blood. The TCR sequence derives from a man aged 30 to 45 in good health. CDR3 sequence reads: CASSLNPGPGYEQYF. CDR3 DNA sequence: TGTGCCAGCAGCTTAAACCCGGGGCCGGGGTACGAGCAGTACTTC.